This T cell receptor beta chain originates from a study of blood T cells in healthy people across ages. Study findings and constraints: PBMCs went unsorted, and a conclusive naive versus antigen-experienced comparison was therefore prevented. While age rose, TCR beta diversity per million T cells dropped in a roughly linear way.

Germline loops: CDR1 MDHEN, CDR2 SYDVKM. CDR3 length: 12 amino acids. Trimming removed 6 bases from V and 7 bases from J, with 13 bases in between. Using a J-beta primer mix together with a sample-barcoded 5' primer, a second PCR was run for roughly 6 to 12 cycles. TCRdb independently ran MiXCR on the 5' RACE reads; one entry per CDR3 protein. In the table there are more than 1.4 million distinct CDR3 sequences, 40% to 50% of which are singletons. Isolation recovered at least 7 million PBMCs from every sample. Worth noting for this clonotype: The target antigen is unknown.

Sequencing used blood. This TCR derives from a woman under 30 in good health. This chain connects TRBV28 to TRBJ2-7; D unclear. The CDR3 DNA reads as TGTGCCAGCAGGACCCCCGCCAGGGAGCAGTACTTC. It yields the protein CASRTPAREQYF. The entire variable domain, with the rest obtained from reference TRBV28 and TRBJ2-7, is as follows: DVKVTQSSRYLVKRTGEKVFLECVQDMDHENMFWYRQDPGLGLRLIYFSYDVKMKEKGDIPEGYSVSREKKERFSLILESASTNQTSMYLCASRTPAREQYFGPGTRLTVT.